What follows are 24 T cell receptor beta chains derived from one specimen sequenced in a study of cytotoxic CD8 clonotypes in ibrutinib-treated CLL. Profiled with immunoSEQ multiplex PCR; TCRdb holds only in-frame clones, not every one. The sample carries approximately 120,000 clones, 80% to 85% recorded once. This material consisted of PBMCs, taken after 24 months of ibrutinib treatment. The receptor set was obtained from a human donor with chronic lymphocytic leukemia.

The V gene is TRBV9, the J gene TRBJ1-1; D is uncertain. Germline CDR1 and CDR2: SGDLS and YYNGEE. The CDR3 consists of 13 residues. V was shortened by 4 bases and J by 1 base, with 8 bases between the two germline ends. The CDR3 region is CASSLTRNTEAFF. Here the CDR3 DNA reads TGTGCCAGCAGCCTCACAAGGAACACTGAAGCTTTCTTT.

The V gene is TRBV29-1, the J gene TRBJ2-1; D might be TRBD2 (6 bases). Trimming pared 7 bases from V and 0 bases from J, leaving 13 bases between. The germline V gene encodes CDR1 SQVTM and CDR2 ANQGSEA. CDR3 length: 14 residues. DNA of the CDR3: TGCAGCGCCCCGGGGCGGGGCTCCTACAATGAGCAGTTCTTC. Protein: CSAPGRGSYNEQFF.

This chain joins TRBV5-5 and TRBJ1-1, with a tentative D call TRBD1 (5 bases). V dropped 0 bases and J dropped 3 bases, with 12 bases sitting between them. Germline CDR1 is SGHKS and CDR2 is YYEKEE (reference sequence). The CDR3 covers 15 residues. This chain's CDR3 is CASSLVLGTHTEAFF. The CDR3 DNA reads as TGTGCCAGCAGCTTGGTGCTAGGGACCCACACTGAAGCTTTCTTT.

This chain uses TRBV5-1 with TRBJ2-3, with 8 nucleotides matching TRBD1. Germline lookup yields CDR1 SGHRS and CDR2 YFSETQ. Losses at the gene ends were 0 bases for V and 1 base for J; bases not matched to a gene: 7. This CDR3 has 17 residues. CDR3 sequence: CASSLALSTGGTDTQYF. The CDR3 DNA reads as TGCGCCAGCAGCTTGGCCCTTTCGACAGGGGGCACAGATACGCAGTATTTT.

The genes are TRBV2 and TRBJ1-1; D remains ambiguous. Trimming cost V 5 bases and J 4 bases, with 8 bases left between them. CDR1 is SNHLY, CDR2 FYNNEI, per germline. The CDR3 has 12 residues. CDR3: CASSRVGTEAFF. The DNA for the CDR3 is TGTGCCAGCAGTAGGGTCGGCACTGAAGCTTTCTTT.

The chain combines TRBV9 with TRBJ2-3; TRBD2 matches at 8 bases. The CDR3 has 15 amino acids. Trimming cost V 0 bases and J 2 bases; bases outside gene matches: 2. Looked up from germline, CDR1 is SGDLS and CDR2 is YYNGEE. CDR3 region: CASSVAGGFTDTQYF. CDR3 in DNA: TGTGCCAGCAGCGTAGCGGGGGGGTTCACAGATACGCAGTATTTT.

This chain joins TRBV6-1 and TRBJ1-6; 7 positions agree with TRBD1. The CDR3 spans 15 residues. Germline lookup yields CDR1 MNHNS and CDR2 SASEGT. With V trimmed by 6 bases and J by 5 bases, 7 bases remained unmatched. The CDR3, as DNA: TGTGCCAGCAGCCGTACCGGGACAGATAATTCACCCCTCCACTTT. This gives the protein CASSRTGTDNSPLHF.

The chain recombines TRBV5-1 with TRBJ2-3, with D possibly being TRBD1 or TRBD2 (5 bases each). Trimming pared 0 bases from V and 2 bases from J, leaving 7 bases between. Germline V lookup: CDR1 SGHRS, CDR2 YFSETQ. The CDR3 has 14 residues. CDR3 nucleotide sequence: TGCGCCAGCAGCTTGGAAGGGACCACAGATACGCAGTATTTT. Protein product: CASSLEGTTDTQYF.

The chain carries TRBV7-2 and TRBJ1-1; TRBD1 matches at 9 bases. The germline gives CDR1 SGHTA, CDR2 FQGNSA. The CDR3 is made up of 15 amino acids. The V and J ends lost 5 bases and 2 bases, in that order; junction bases with no gene match: 6. The CDR3 sequence is CASSLRDRDNTEAFF. The CDR3 DNA reads as TGTGCCAGCAGCCTACGGGACAGGGATAACACTGAAGCTTTCTTT.

This chain links TRBV6-5 with TRBJ1-5, with D possibly matching TRBD1 (6 bases). There are 13 residues in the CDR3. V was clipped by 7 bases and J by 5 bases, with 12 bases between them. Germline CDR1 reads MNHEY; CDR2 reads SVGAGI. CDR3 sequence: CASMGGADQPQHF. The CDR3 DNA reads as TGTGCCAGCATGGGGGGCGCGGATCAGCCCCAGCATTTT.

This clone was counted between two and nine times. The rearrangement joins TRBV23-1 to TRBJ1-5; D remains unclear. TRBV23-1 is sorted into the ORF group, with uncertain function. The ends were cut back, 0 bases at V and 5 bases at J, with 11 bases in the middle. The CDR3 contains 15 residues. The CDR3 loop reads CASSQSAGKDQPQHF. CDR3 DNA: TGCGCCAGCAGTCAATCGGCAGGAAAAGATCAGCCCCAGCATTTT.

This CDR3 is CAISDSTGDPNIQYF. The CDR3 nucleotides are TGTGCCATCAGTGACTCGACAGGGGACCCAAACATTCAGTACTTC. This chain joins TRBV10-3 and TRBJ2-4; 8 bases are a match to TRBD1. CDR1 ENHRY and CDR2 SYGVKD come from the germline V gene. V was pared by 3 bases and J by 6 bases, with 7 bases of the junction left unmatched. CDR3 size: 15 residues.

The chain carries TRBV7-6 and TRBJ2-5, with D possibly being TRBD2 (5 bases). This CDR3 comprises 14 residues. Germline V lookup: CDR1 SGHVS, CDR2 FNYEAQ. The V and J ends lost 1 base and 5 bases respectively, with 11 bases between them. CDR3 in DNA: TGTGCCAGCAGCTTAGATTCCGGGGTTGAGACCCAGTACTTC. As protein: CASSLDSGVETQYF. The entire variable domain, with the rest obtained from reference TRBV7-6 and TRBJ2-5, is as follows: GAGVSQSPRYKVTKRGQDVALRCDPISGHVSLYWYRQALGQGPEFLTYFNYEAQQDKSGLPNDRFSAERPEGSISTLTIQRTEQRDSAMYRCASSLDSGVETQYFGPGTRLLVL.

This chain joins TRBV19 and TRBJ2-2, with D unresolved. V was trimmed by 3 bases and J by 2 bases, leaving 13 bases between them. The CDR3 extends over 16 amino acids. Germline V gene data show CDR1 as LNHDA and CDR2 as SQIVND (reference sequence). The CDR3 loop is CASSIPGGLNTGELFF. The CDR3 region has the DNA TGTGCCAGTAGTATTCCGGGTGGTCTTAACACCGGGGAGCTGTTTTTT. The full variable domain, its missing parts supplied by reference TRBV19 and TRBJ2-2, is DGGITQSPKYLFRKEGQNVTLSCEQNLNHDAMYWYRQDPGQGLRLIYYSQIVNDFQKGDIAEGYSVSREKKESFPLTVTSAQKNPTAFYLCASSIPGGLNTGELFFGEGSRLTVL.

The chain recombines TRBV7-9 with TRBJ1-2; 9 nucleotides line up with TRBD1. Unmatched junction bases numbered 5, after V lost 1 base and J lost 2 bases. CDR3 length equals 16 residues. Germline CDR1 SEHNR, CDR2 FQNEAQ (reference sequence). The CDR3 sequence is CASSLEQGATNYGYTF. The CDR3, as DNA: TGTGCCAGCAGCTTAGAACAGGGGGCGACCAACTATGGCTACACCTTC. Drawing the rest from reference TRBV7-9 and TRBJ1-2, the complete variable domain is DTGVSQNPRHKITKRGQNVTFRCDPISEHNRLYWYRQTLGQGPEFLTYFQNEAQLEKSRLLSDRFSAERPKGSFSTLEIQRTEQGDSAMYLCASSLEQGATNYGYTFGSGTRLTVV.

This chain joins TRBV5-5 and TRBJ2-7; D assignment may be TRBD1 or TRBD2 (6 bases each). This CDR3 contains 14 residues. Germline V CDR1 and CDR2: SGHKS, YYEKEE (reference sequence). The V and J ends lost 0 bases and 4 bases respectively, with 11 bases between them. The CDR3 protein is CASSLARGPYEQYF. CDR3 DNA sequence: TGTGCCAGCAGCTTGGCCCGGGGGCCTTACGAGCAGTACTTC.

The rearrangement links TRBV5-4 to TRBJ2-1; 12 nucleotides align to TRBD2. Trimming took 2 bases from V and 8 from J; bases not matched to a gene: 11. The CDR3 spans 17 residues. The germline CDR1 and CDR2 sequences are SGHNT and YYREEE (reference sequence). The CDR3 region is CASSFPSGGVLSDEQFF. The CDR3 DNA is TGTGCCAGCAGCTTCCCTAGCGGGGGGGTATTGAGCGATGAGCAGTTCTTC.

The gene calls are TRBV6-1 and TRBJ1-6; D uncertain. Germline V gene lookup returns CDR1 MNHNS and CDR2 SASEGT. Trimming removed 7 bases from V and 9 bases from J, with 16 bases in between. The CDR3 contains 14 residues. The CDR3 loop is CASKVSLDGSPLHF. Written as DNA, the CDR3 is TGTGCCAGCAAAGTCTCCCTTGACGGTTCACCCCTCCACTTT.

The CDR3 spells CASSRETGQGTYEQYF. DNA of the CDR3: TGCGCCAGCAGCAGAGAAACGGGACAGGGAACCTACGAGCAGTACTTC. The chain links TRBV5-1 to TRBJ2-7, with 9 bases fitting TRBD1. The CDR3 is 16 residues long. Germline CDR1 and CDR2: SGHRS and YFSETQ. The V gene end was trimmed by 4 bases and the J gene end by 2 bases; junction bases not matched to a gene: 10.

The rearrangement joins TRBV9 to TRBJ2-2, with 14 bases matching TRBD2. Germline trimming cut 3 bases from V and 6 bases from J; bases unmatched to any gene: 7. The CDR3 is made up of 17 amino acids. Germline loops: CDR1 SGDLS, CDR2 YYNGEE. The CDR3 protein is CASSAGLAGGVAGELFF. CDR3 sequence (DNA): TGTGCCAGCAGCGCCGGACTAGCGGGGGGAGTGGCCGGGGAGCTGTTTTTT. The full variable domain, its missing parts supplied by reference TRBV9 and TRBJ2-2, is DSGVTQTPKHLITATGQRVTLRCSPRSGDLSVYWYQQSLDQGLQFLIQYYNGEERAKGNILERFSAQQFPDLHSELNLSSLELGDSALYFCASSAGLAGGVAGELFFGEGSRLTVL.

The chain recombines TRBV9 with TRBJ1-1; D uncertain. Germline CDR1 is SGDLS and CDR2 is YYNGEE. The CDR3 runs 13 residues. Trimming removed 3 bases at V and 1 base at J, with 7 bases between. The CDR3 here is CASSADWNTEAFF. The CDR3 bases are TGTGCCAGCAGCGCCGATTGGAACACTGAAGCTTTCTTT.

This CDR3 is CASSEAGSNTEAFF. DNA for the CDR3: TGTGCCAGCAGTGAAGCGGGGAGTAACACTGAAGCTTTCTTT. J is TRBJ1-1 and V is TRBV6-1; no firm D call. Germline V gives CDR1 MNHNS, CDR2 SASEGT. The CDR3 consists of 14 residues. V was clipped by 0 bases and J by 2 bases, with 7 bases between them.

This chain connects TRBV30 to TRBJ2-7; 8 bases line up with TRBD1. CDR3 length equals 13 residues. CDR1 is GTSNPN and CDR2 is SVGIG in the germline V gene (reference sequence). J lost 12 bases, V lost 3 bases, and 13 bases had no gene match. This CDR3 reads CAWSTGPDREVYF. The CDR3 bases are TGTGCCTGGAGCACAGGTCCGGACAGGGAAGTGTACTTC.

The genes are TRBV5-5 and TRBJ2-7; D possibly corresponds to TRBD2 (6 bases). V was pared by 4 bases and J by 2 bases, with 19 bases between. There are 16 residues in the CDR3. Germline loops: CDR1 SGHKS, CDR2 YYEKEE (reference sequence). CDR3 coding DNA: TGTGCCAGCAGCCCCTTGGCGGGGAGAACGACCTACGAGCAGTACTTC. Translating it yields CASSPLAGRTTYEQYF.